A selection of T cell receptor beta chains follows, all from one sample in a study of identical twins' blood T cells. TCRdb re-derived calls from the 5' RACE reads in MiXCR, one entry per CDR3 protein. The sample lists hundreds of thousands of distinct CDR3 sequences, about 28% occurring once. Sequencing used PBMCs. The receptors come from a woman aged 18 to 50 in good health. Each CDR3 is given with its conserved first and last residue. A D gene is named only where the DNA matches it firmly. Some rows mark clone size as missing; the rest say once, few, many or name a class of expanded clone.

J,D,V,size,CDR3,DNA
TRBJ1-1,TRBD1,TRBV7-9,few,CASSTIDRETEAFF,TGTGCCAGCAGCACCATCGACAGGGAGACTGAAGCTTTCTTT
TRBJ1-1,-,TRBV25-1,-,CASSERGRGGGFTEAFF,TGTGCCAGCAGTGAACGAGGCAGGGGTGGTGGATTCACTGAAGCTTTCTTT
TRBJ1-1,-,TRBV2,-,CASTREATEAFF,TGTGCCAGCACTCGAGAGGCCACTGAAGCTTTCTTT
TRBJ2-7,-,TRBV29-1,-,CSGLIQGNSYEQYF,TGCAGCGGCCTTATACAGGGAAACTCCTACGAGCAGTACTTC
TRBJ1-5,-,TRBV19,-,CASGILAGSSQPQHF,TGTGCCAGTGGTATCTTGGCAGGGTCAAGTCAGCCCCAGCATTTT
TRBJ2-2,-,TRBV10-3,few,CAISDVGSSTGELFF,TGTGCCATCAGTGATGTCGGCAGCTCCACCGGGGAGCTGTTTTTT
TRBJ2-1,TRBD2,TRBV20-1,-,CSADLAGAEQFF,TGCAGTGCTGACCTAGCGGGGGCTGAGCAGTTCTTC
TRBJ1-5,-,TRBV6-5,-,CASSTTANQPQHF,TGTGCCAGCAGTACTACAGCAAATCAGCCCCAGCATTTT
TRBJ1-5,-,TRBV12-3/TRBV12-4,-,CTSSLRARAGEPQPQHF,TGTACCAGCAGTTTAAGGGCTCGGGCAGGGGAACCTCAGCCCCAGCATTTT
TRBJ1-3,-,TRBV5-1,few,CACSPGQRGNTIYF,TGCGCCTGCAGCCCCGGGCAGAGAGGAAACACCATATATTTT
TRBJ1-2,-,TRBV7-2,-,CASSLVAGAYYGYTF,TGTGCCAGCAGCTTAGTTGCGGGAGCGTACTATGGCTACACCTTC
TRBJ2-1,TRBD2,TRBV20-1,-,CSAVGLAAYNEQFF,TGCAGTGCCGTGGGACTAGCGGCTTACAATGAGCAGTTCTTC
TRBJ2-2,-,TRBV19,few,CASSVDNLNTGELFF,TGTGCCAGTAGCGTTGACAACCTGAACACCGGGGAGCTGTTTTTT
TRBJ2-7,-,TRBV5-1,many,CASSLSGQLKYEQYF,TGCGCCAGCAGCTTGTCCGGACAGCTAAAATACGAGCAGTACTTC
TRBJ2-1,TRBD1,TRBV7-2,-,CASSPEGAGEQFF,TGTGCCAGCAGCCCAGAGGGGGCGGGTGAGCAGTTCTTC
TRBJ2-1,-,TRBV6-6,-,CATGQLEQFF,TGTGCCACAGGACAGTTGGAGCAGTTCTTC
TRBJ2-3,-,TRBV29-1,-,CSVELVQASDTQYF,TGCAGCGTTGAATTGGTCCAGGCATCGGATACGCAGTATTTT
TRBJ1-1,TRBD1,TRBV23-1,-,CASSSTGPPEAFF,TGCGCCAGCAGTTCGACAGGGCCTCCTGAAGCTTTCTTT
TRBJ1-6,TRBD1,TRBV20-1,few,CSATGQGLENSPLHF,TGCAGTGCTACCGGACAGGGGTTGGAGAATTCACCCCTCCACTTT
TRBJ1-2,-,TRBV29-1,few,CSVEALYGYTF,TGCAGCGTTGAAGCCTTGTATGGCTACACCTTC
TRBJ2-2,-,TRBV10-3,-,CAIRWTEGTGELFF,TGTGCCATCAGATGGACTGAGGGCACCGGGGAGCTGTTTTTT
TRBJ2-1,TRBD2,TRBV25-1,few,CASRDPSGSSHEQFF,TGTGCCAGCAGAGATCCTAGCGGGAGCTCCCATGAGCAGTTCTTC
TRBJ2-1,-,TRBV7-8,-,CASTRQTYNEQFF,TGTGCCAGCACCCGACAGACCTACAATGAGCAGTTCTTC
TRBJ2-1,-,TRBV20-1,-,CSAERLGEQFF,TGCAGTGCCGAGCGATTAGGGGAGCAGTTCTTC
TRBJ1-5,TRBD1,TRBV12-5,-,CASAPRDSLQGPQHF,TGTGCTAGTGCTCCCCGGGACAGCCTTCAGGGGCCCCAGCATTTT
TRBJ1-1,TRBD1,TRBV7-8,few,CASSLVVRDRAMNTEAFF,TGTGCCAGCAGCTTAGTGGTTCGGGACAGGGCCATGAACACTGAAGCTTTCTTT
TRBJ2-1,-,TRBV20-1,few,CSARLPLGYNEQFF,TGCAGTGCTAGACTACCCTTAGGCTACAATGAGCAGTTCTTC
TRBJ1-2,-,TRBV11-2,-,CASSLLGDPGYTF,TGTGCCAGCAGCTTATTAGGGGATCCTGGCTACACCTTC
TRBJ2-3,-,TRBV20-1,few,CSATIVGLGYSTDTQYF,TGCAGTGCTACAATTGTGGGGTTGGGCTATTCCACAGATACGCAGTATTTT
TRBJ1-5,TRBD1,TRBV23-1,-,CASSHRQGVRNQPQHF,TGCGCCAGCAGTCACCGACAGGGAGTACGCAATCAGCCCCAGCATTTT
TRBJ1-2,-,TRBV6-2/TRBV6-3,many,CASRRIEQGGIYGYTF,TGTGCCAGCAGAAGGATTGAACAGGGAGGAATTTATGGCTACACCTTC
TRBJ2-4,TRBD1,TRBV5-1,-,CASSLMMGQLAKNIQYF,TGCGCCAGCAGCTTAATGATGGGACAGCTAGCCAAAAACATTCAGTACTTC
TRBJ1-2,-,TRBV29-1,few,CSVEGRDDGYTF,TGCAGCGTTGAGGGCCGGGACGATGGCTACACCTTC
TRBJ2-2,TRBD2,TRBV29-1,many,CSVGPSGGRTGELFF,TGCAGCGTTGGGCCTAGCGGGGGTCGGACCGGGGAGCTGTTTTTT
TRBJ1-1,-,TRBV14,once,CASSQFITANTEAFF,TGTGCCAGCAGCCAATTTATTACGGCGAACACTGAAGCTTTCTTT
TRBJ1-1,TRBD1,TRBV6-5,many,CASSFGQGIAEAFF,TGTGCCAGCAGTTTCGGACAGGGAATAGCTGAAGCTTTCTTT
TRBJ2-7,-,TRBV19,-,CASSIAGDTYEQYF,TGTGCCAGTAGTATAGCGGGAGACACCTACGAGCAGTACTTC
TRBJ2-7,-,TRBV25-1,-,CASSESDEQYF,TGTGCCAGCAGTGAATCCGACGAGCAGTACTTC
TRBJ2-2,-,TRBV9,-,CASSVVNGELFF,TGTGCCAGCAGCGTAGTAAACGGGGAGCTGTTTTTT
TRBJ2-6,-,TRBV18,-,CASSPPGLNSGANVLTF,TGTGCCAGCTCACCACCGGGACTGAACTCTGGGGCCAACGTCCTGACTTTC
TRBJ2-5,-,TRBV12-3/TRBV12-4,-,CASSLSGTEEETQYF,TGTGCCAGCAGTTTGTCCGGGACTGAAGAAGAGACCCAGTACTTC
TRBJ1-1,TRBD1,TRBV29-1,-,CSVVRGLMNTEAFF,TGCAGCGTTGTCAGGGGGCTGATGAACACTGAAGCTTTCTTT
TRBJ1-3,-,TRBV29-1,few,CSASGTPVDSGNTIYF,TGCAGCGCCTCCGGGACACCAGTTGACTCTGGAAACACCATATATTTT
TRBJ1-1,-,TRBV12-3/TRBV12-4,-,CASSLLQLGKSTEAFF,TGTGCCAGCAGTTTGCTCCAGTTAGGGAAGAGCACTGAAGCTTTCTTT
TRBJ1-2,-,TRBV5-1,few,CASSLGSFIYGYTF,TGCGCCAGCAGCTTGGGCAGCTTCATCTATGGCTACACCTTC
TRBJ1-3,TRBD1,TRBV10-3,-,CAVSADRAGNTIYF,TGTGCCGTCAGCGCGGACAGGGCTGGAAACACCATATATTTT
TRBJ1-5,-,TRBV6-1,many,CASRGLGNQPQHF,TGTGCCAGCAGGGGGCTAGGCAATCAGCCCCAGCATTTT
TRBJ1-4,-,TRBV7-2,-,CASSHMGEKLFF,TGTGCCAGCAGCCATATGGGGGAAAAACTGTTTTTT
TRBJ1-1,-,TRBV20-1,few,CSARGNSGNTEAFF,TGCAGTGCTAGGGGTAATTCGGGGAACACTGAAGCTTTCTTT
TRBJ1-1,-,TRBV7-6,many,CASSYIGNTEAFF,TGTGCCAGCAGCTACATCGGTAACACTGAAGCTTTCTTT